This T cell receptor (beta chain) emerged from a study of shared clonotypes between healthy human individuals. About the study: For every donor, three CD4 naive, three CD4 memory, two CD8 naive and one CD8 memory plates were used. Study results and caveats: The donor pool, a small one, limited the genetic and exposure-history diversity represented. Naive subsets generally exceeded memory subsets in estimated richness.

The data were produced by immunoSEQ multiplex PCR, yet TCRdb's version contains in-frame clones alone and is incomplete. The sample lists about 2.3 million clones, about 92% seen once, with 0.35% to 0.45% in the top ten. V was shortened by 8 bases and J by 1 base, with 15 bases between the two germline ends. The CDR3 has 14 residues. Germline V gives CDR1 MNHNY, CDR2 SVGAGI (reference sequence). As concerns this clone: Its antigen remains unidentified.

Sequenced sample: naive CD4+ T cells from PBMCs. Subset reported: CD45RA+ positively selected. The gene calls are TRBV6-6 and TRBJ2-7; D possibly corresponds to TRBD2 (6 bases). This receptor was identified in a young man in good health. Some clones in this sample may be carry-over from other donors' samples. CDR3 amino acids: CASYGGTVSYEQYF. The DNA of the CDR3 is TGTGCCAGCTACGGCGGGACGGTATCCTACGAGCAGTACTTC.